This T cell receptor beta chain emerged from a study of response to subunit inactivated influenza vaccine. Each CDR3 protein gets one entry after TCRdb re-called the RT-PCR reads with MiXCR. The table lists hundreds of thousands of distinct CDR3 sequences, roughly 12% of them singletons. Germline V gene sequence: CDR1 LNHDA, CDR2 SQIVND (reference sequence). CDR3 length: 16 amino acids. V was clipped by 4 bases and J by 2 bases, with 17 bases between them. These same data were also listed under a study on T cells expressing NK-cell markers. As that study records: The TCR beta cDNA came from 5'RACE template switching with UMIs. Sorted T-cell subsets CD3+CD56+NKG2C+, CD3+CD56+NKG2C- and CD3+CD56-NKG2C+ were TCR beta-sequenced. Among the eight sequenced donors, seven tested HCMV-seropositive and one tested seronegative. For a few donors, these clonotypes were likewise the leading ones in the CD3+CD56-NKG2C+ fraction. HCMV specificity of the expanded NKG2C+ T cell clones was not established.

Specimen: PBMCs from blood, collected on the day of vaccination. The sequence came from a man between 50 and 59 years old who received an inactivated influenza vaccine. The chain combines TRBV19 with TRBJ2-5; D is perhaps TRBD1 (6 bases). The chain's CDR3 is CASSTNQQGRQETQYF. The CDR3, as DNA: TGTGCCAGTAGTACAAACCAACAGGGCCGGCAAGAGACCCAGTACTTC.